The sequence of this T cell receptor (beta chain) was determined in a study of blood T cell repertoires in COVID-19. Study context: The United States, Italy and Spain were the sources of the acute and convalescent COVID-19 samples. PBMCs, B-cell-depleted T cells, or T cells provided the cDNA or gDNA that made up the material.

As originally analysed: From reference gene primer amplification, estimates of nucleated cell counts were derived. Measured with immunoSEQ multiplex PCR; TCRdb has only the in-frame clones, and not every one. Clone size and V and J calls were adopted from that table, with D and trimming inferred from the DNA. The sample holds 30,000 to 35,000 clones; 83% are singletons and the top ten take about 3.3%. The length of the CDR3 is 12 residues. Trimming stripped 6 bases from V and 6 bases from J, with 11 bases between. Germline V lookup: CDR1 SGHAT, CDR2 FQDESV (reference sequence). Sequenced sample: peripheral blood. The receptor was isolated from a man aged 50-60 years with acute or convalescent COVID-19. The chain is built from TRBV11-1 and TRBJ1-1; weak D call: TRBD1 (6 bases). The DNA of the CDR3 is TGTGCCAGCAGGAAAACAGGGCCTGAAGCTTTCTTT. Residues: CASRKTGPEAFF.